This T cell receptor beta chain was obtained from a study of cytomegalovirus exposure and HLA in healthy donors (dated by TCRdb to the late 2010s). In terms of the full investigation: An earlier analysis of approximately 640 of the donors reported approximately 270 Gb of sequence data and 100 million to 130 million unique TCR beta sequences from about 179 million T cells. A later genetic analysis used genome-wide SNP genotypes for about 60% of the roughly 700 donors, treating that subset as a discovery cohort. High-throughput TCR immunosequencing, statistical association of individual TCRs with disease status, and machine learning were combined to predict cytomegalovirus infection status. In an earlier analysis of several hundred of the donors, high-throughput TCR beta sequencing was used to judge whether each TCR beta V gene segment behaved as functional or pseudogenic. Typing coverage varied by locus: roughly 629-630 donors for A, B, C, DRB1 and DQB1; approximately 560 for DQA1; over 600 for DPA1; 400 to 480 for DPB1. Roughly 5 DR-DQ haplotypes were handled as single units for association and clustering, since linkage in the cohort was strong. The study profiled the T cell repertoires of some 610 subjects by immunosequencing and related them to cytomegalovirus serostatus. A later analysis re-analyzed previously published TCR beta repertoires from hundreds of donors and added high-resolution HLA genotyping to study TCR occurrence patterns. All discovery cohort repertoires had been generated on a single sequencing platform. The later analysis used no new phenotypic data to find candidate immune exposures, relying instead on TCR beta sequences and their occurrence across donors. An early release covering around 630 HLA-typed donors comprised around 300 gigabases of sequencing data and 65 million to 100 million unique TCR sequences. Among some 400 genotyped donors of the cohort, an average of about 240,000 unique TCR beta nucleotide sequences were sequenced per donor, about a sixth of them non-productive. Besides the first cohort of hundreds of subjects, a separate validation cohort made up of 120 different subjects was used. Donor age, sex, ethnicity and CMV serostatus were compiled together with the repertoire data. Both class I and class II loci were covered by HLA typing, at four-digit resolution. The genetic ancestry cluster associated with self-reported Caucasian donors included 81% of the 300 to 400 genotyped donors. The study was designed to test whether signatures of past pathogen exposure could be identified by cataloging public T cell receptors. The full study reports these points: Most TCR sequences were observed very rarely across donors, whereas some public TCRs were present in many individuals. Linkage disequilibrium might explain the correlated functional status among segregating V segments, but an unknown experimental factor could not be ruled out. In both the original and validation cohorts, the classifier was reported to diagnose cytomegalovirus status with high specificity and sensitivity. A few of the identified cytomegalovirus-associated TCR beta chains were confirmed in vitro to be specific for cytomegalovirus antigens. A total of 150 to 200 TCR beta chains were listed by the study as associated with cytomegalovirus. In a later analysis, HLA-associated TCR beta chains showed more clonal expansion and lower generation probabilities than non-associated chains that were equally common. An earlier analysis of approximately 590 of the donors showed that most TCR beta V segments appeared in productive rearrangements either about 87% or about 30% of the time, which broadly matched IMGT annotations. The authors suggested that the approach could potentially be generalized to other disease states and immunological phenotypes. According to a later analysis, TCR association rates differed among HLA loci, with DRB1 alleles showing the most associated TCRs and HLA-C alleles showing the fewest. A later analysis associated roughly 17,000 TCR beta sequences with specific HLA alleles at a false discovery rate of 0.05. A further reported finding was that TCR beta sequences accurately predicted the HLA-A and HLA-B alleles for most subjects in the first cohort. A cluster of highly shared sequence variants was judged likely to represent a technical artifact of the sequencing pipeline. A later analysis found that most CMV-associated TCR beta chains appeared HLA-restricted, with HLA associations seemingly driven largely by CMV exposure. The earlier analysis of fewer than 750 of the donors excluded roughly 17 rarely observed V segments, including chromosome 9 orphons, because counts were too low. When HLA alleles, especially DR and DQ, strongly co-occurred, attributing TCR associations to individual alleles was difficult. Only TCR beta chains were sequenced in this cohort, and the absence of alpha or paired-chain data limited detectable features. Because some donors lacked HLA typing at each locus, the association tests relied only on the typed subset. In a later genetic analysis, a missense DCLRE1C variant was associated with V-gene and J-gene trimming of TCR beta chains, and the association was replicated in an independent cohort. Presence/absence analyses assumed roughly uniform sequencing depth across donors, an assumption that may not hold. A later genetic analysis reported fewer N-insertions in productive TCRs among donors in an Asian-associated ancestry cluster than the roughly 640-donor mean. CMV serostatus was the only immune exposure information available for the cohort. Several of the top co-occurrence clusters appeared to be linked to parvovirus B19, influenza, CMV and Epstein-Barr virus, according to a later analysis.

Library prep was done by the immunoSEQ multiplex PCR assay. The multiplex PCR relied on a mix of 60 forward primers for TCR Vbeta segments and 13 reverse primers for TCR Jbeta segments. A multiplex PCR assay on genomic DNA amplified the CDR3 region of rearranged TCR beta genes. On the Illumina HiSeq System, the amplified TCR beta libraries were sequenced as 87-base-pair reads. The authors processed their data as follows. A later analysis counted approximately 76 million unique TCR beta chains across the 640 or so repertoires, and 10 million to 12 million of these chains were shared by at least two donors. To remove PCR and sequencing errors, raw reads were error-corrected and collapsed into unique sequences using a nearest-neighbor algorithm that merged closely related sequences. CDR3 sequences were aligned to IMGT reference sequences to assign V, D and J gene segments. For a sequence to be retained, a match of at least six nucleotides to both a V gene segment and a J gene segment was required. A rearrangement was called productive if the CDR3 had no stop codons and remained in frame with V and J, and every other rearrangement was called non-productive. Following IMGT convention, CDR3 was defined as the stretch from the second conserved V-encoded cysteine up to the conserved J-encoded phenylalanine. Sequences without an unambiguous match to a single V gene segment were excluded from the earlier analysis of approximately 600 of the donors. In an earlier analysis of 450 to 700 of the donors, V segments were called functional above 56.7% productive rearrangements and were called segregating when the between-donor standard deviation exceeded 5%. A statistical classification framework was developed to diagnose cytomegalovirus status using the catalog of TCR beta chain sequences. In a later analysis, TCR nucleotide sequences were compared against IMGT/GENE-DB human TR gene sequences so that V and J genes could be assigned. A later analysis assigned CDR3 sequences and most-parsimonious VDJ recombination scenarios with the TCRdist pipeline. In a later analysis, each TCR beta chain was defined by its CDR3 amino acid sequence together with its V-gene family, and reads without a unique V-gene family were excluded. To address suspected cross-contamination and a sequencing artifact, a later analysis removed some 620 highly shared, low-generation-probability nucleotide sequences. For each public chain, a later analysis derived a clonal expansion index from normalized ranks of inferred template counts within each repertoire. Generation probabilities in a later analysis came from a VDJ recombination model fitted to out-of-frame rearrangements, and those results were checked against IGoR. Hypergeometric tests were used in a later analysis to score TCR-TCR, TCR-HLA and TCR-CMV co-occurrence, with a repertoire-size bias correction applied to the TCR pairs. In a later analysis, false discovery rates were estimated by permuting HLA or CMV assignments 20 times. In a later analysis, co-occurring TCRs were grouped using DBSCAN, and TCRdist sequence similarity was added for clustering within HLA-allele-positive subsets. For co-occurrence clustering, repertoires with fewer than 30,000 or more than 120,000 public chains were excluded, along with a handful of repertoires with anomalous nucleotide sharing. TCRdb holds this immuneACCESS table with in-frame rearrangements only. Some clones are missing; in checked studies, unresolved V genes explain under half, and the rest has no known cause. V and J calls and clone size are those listed in that table; D and trimming were worked out from the DNA. The sample table contains under 200,000 clones; only one count was recorded for around 68% of them. The biggest ten clones account for 1.1% to 1.5% of the sample.

In total, 630 or so healthy bone marrow donors made up the cohort. At the time of sampling, every cohort member was nominally healthy, though immune exposures that went unrecorded were likely present. The donor was CMV seronegative and was included in the group of a few hundred seronegative cohort members. Each donor provided a peripheral blood sample, and peripheral blood mononuclear cells were used for TCR beta sequencing. The Qiagen DNeasy Blood Extraction Kit was used to extract genomic DNA from the blood cell samples. This clone was counted a few times. Its antigen specificity is not known. No quality values exist for individual bases; no much larger clone is one base distant. This receptor was obtained from a man in his fifties in good health and CMV-seronegative. Source material: PBMCs.

The CDR3 protein is CASSKTGSSGANVLTF. The nucleotide sequence is TGTGCCAGCAGCAAGACAGGGTCCTCTGGGGCCAACGTCCTGACTTTC. Rearrangement joined TRBV6-4 to TRBJ2-6; 7 central bases correspond to TRBD1. V lost 6 bases and J lost 0 bases, and the count of bases not matched to a germline gene is 5. The germline V gene specifies MRHNA as CDR1 and SNTAGT as CDR2. The CDR3 runs 16 residues from the cysteine to the phenylalanine. The entry retains the CDR3 DNA only, 48 bases that are in frame from base 1.